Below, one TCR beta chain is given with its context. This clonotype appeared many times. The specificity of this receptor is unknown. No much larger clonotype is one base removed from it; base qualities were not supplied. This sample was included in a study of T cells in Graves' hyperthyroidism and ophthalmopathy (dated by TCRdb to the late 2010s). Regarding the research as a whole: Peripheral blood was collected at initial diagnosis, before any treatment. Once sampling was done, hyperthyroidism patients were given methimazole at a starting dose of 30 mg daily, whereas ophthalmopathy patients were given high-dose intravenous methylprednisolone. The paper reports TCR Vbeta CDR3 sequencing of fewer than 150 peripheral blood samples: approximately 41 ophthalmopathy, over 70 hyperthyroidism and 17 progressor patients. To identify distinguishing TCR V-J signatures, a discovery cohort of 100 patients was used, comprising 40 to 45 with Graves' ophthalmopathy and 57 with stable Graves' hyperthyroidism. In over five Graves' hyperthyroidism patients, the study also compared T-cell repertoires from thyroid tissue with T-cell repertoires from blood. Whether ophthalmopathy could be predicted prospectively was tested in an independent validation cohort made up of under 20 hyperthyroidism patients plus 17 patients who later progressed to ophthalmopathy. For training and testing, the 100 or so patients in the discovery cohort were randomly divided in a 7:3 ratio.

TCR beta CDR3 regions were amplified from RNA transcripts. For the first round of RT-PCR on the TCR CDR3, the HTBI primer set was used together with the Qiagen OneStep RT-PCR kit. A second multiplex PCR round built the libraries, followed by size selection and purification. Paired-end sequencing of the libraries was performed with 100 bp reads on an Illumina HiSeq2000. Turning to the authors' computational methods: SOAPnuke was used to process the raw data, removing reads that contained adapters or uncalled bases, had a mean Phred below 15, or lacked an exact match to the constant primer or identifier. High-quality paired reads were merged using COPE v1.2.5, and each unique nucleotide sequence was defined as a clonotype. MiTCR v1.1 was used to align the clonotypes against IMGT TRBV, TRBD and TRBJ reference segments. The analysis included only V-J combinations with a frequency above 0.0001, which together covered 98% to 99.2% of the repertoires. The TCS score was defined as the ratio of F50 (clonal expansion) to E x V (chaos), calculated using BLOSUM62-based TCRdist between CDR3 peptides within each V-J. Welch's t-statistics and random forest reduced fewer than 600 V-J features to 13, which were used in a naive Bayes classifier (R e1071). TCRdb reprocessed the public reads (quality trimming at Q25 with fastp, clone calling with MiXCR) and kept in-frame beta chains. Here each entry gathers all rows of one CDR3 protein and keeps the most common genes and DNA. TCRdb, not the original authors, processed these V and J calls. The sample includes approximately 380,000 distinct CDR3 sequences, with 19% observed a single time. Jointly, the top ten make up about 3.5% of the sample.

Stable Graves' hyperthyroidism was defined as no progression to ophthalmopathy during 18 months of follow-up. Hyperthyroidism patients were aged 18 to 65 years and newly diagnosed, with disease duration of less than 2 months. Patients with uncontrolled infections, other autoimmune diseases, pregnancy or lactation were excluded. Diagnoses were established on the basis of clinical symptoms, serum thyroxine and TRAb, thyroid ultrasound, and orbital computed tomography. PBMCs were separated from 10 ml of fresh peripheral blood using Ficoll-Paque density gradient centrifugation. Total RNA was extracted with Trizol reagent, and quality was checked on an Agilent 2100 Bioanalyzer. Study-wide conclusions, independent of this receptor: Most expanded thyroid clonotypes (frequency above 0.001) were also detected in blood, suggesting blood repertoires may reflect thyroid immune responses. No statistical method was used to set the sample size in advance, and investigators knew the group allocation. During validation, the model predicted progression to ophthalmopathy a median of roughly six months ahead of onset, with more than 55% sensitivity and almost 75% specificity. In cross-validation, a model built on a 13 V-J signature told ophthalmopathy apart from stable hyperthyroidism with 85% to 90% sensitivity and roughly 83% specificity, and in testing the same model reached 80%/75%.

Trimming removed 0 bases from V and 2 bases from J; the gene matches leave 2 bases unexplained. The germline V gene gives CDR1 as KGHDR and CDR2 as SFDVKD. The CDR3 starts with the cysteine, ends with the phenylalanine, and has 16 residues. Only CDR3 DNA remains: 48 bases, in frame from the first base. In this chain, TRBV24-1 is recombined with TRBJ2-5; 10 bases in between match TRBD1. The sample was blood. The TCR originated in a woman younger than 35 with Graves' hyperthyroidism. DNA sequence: TGTGCCACCAGTGATTTGGGGACAGGGGATCAAGAGACCCAGTACTTC. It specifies CATSDLGTGDQETQYF.